This is a list of T cell receptor beta chains from one sample in a study of blood T cell repertoires in COVID-19. The table came from immunoSEQ multiplex PCR; TCRdb's copy has only in-frame clones and leaves some out. The sample contains fewer than 150,000 clones, roughly 80% of which appear only once. Source material: peripheral blood. The receptors were gathered from a woman aged 25 to 39 who had recovered from COVID-19. Each CDR3 is given with its conserved first and last residue. A D gene is named only where the DNA matches it firmly. Not every row has a clone size; where given, it reads once, few, many or a size class.

j_gene: TRBJ2-7
abundance: -
d_gene: TRBD2
v_gene: TRBV5-1
CDR3aa: CASALAGGRSYEQYF
CDR3nt: TGCGCCAGCGCCCTAGCGGGGGGGCGGAGCTACGAGCAGTACTTC

j_gene: TRBJ1-1
abundance: -
d_gene: TRBD1
v_gene: TRBV5-6
CDR3aa: CASRKTGGDTEAFF
CDR3nt: TGTGCCAGCAGAAAGACAGGGGGAGACACTGAAGCTTTCTTT

j_gene: TRBJ2-1
abundance: -
d_gene: TRBD2
v_gene: TRBV15
CDR3aa: CATGGGRGGQIYNEQFF
CDR3nt: TGTGCCACCGGCGGGGGGCGCGGGGGGCAGATCTACAATGAGCAGTTCTTC

j_gene: TRBJ2-2
abundance: -
d_gene: TRBD1
v_gene: TRBV11-3
CDR3aa: CASSDRGFVGELFF
CDR3nt: TGTGCCAGCAGTGACAGGGGGTTTGTCGGGGAGCTGTTTTTT

j_gene: TRBJ1-2
abundance: -
d_gene: -
v_gene: TRBV7-9
CDR3aa: CASSPKAAEHNYGYTF
CDR3nt: TGTGCCAGCAGCCCGAAGGCTGCGGAACATAACTATGGCTACACCTTC

j_gene: TRBJ1-3
abundance: once
d_gene: -
v_gene: TRBV5-5
CDR3aa: CASSILEGSGNTIYF
CDR3nt: TGTGCCAGCAGCATTCTCGAGGGCTCTGGAAACACCATATATTTT

j_gene: TRBJ1-5
abundance: -
d_gene: -
v_gene: TRBV4-1
CDR3aa: CASSQEVSSHQPQHF
CDR3nt: TGCGCCAGCAGCCAAGAAGTTAGCAGCCATCAGCCCCAGCATTTT

j_gene: TRBJ2-7
abundance: -
d_gene: TRBD1
v_gene: TRBV10-3
CDR3aa: CAISGQGKTYEQYF
CDR3nt: TGTGCCATCAGTGGACAGGGGAAAACCTACGAGCAGTACTTC

j_gene: TRBJ2-1
abundance: -
d_gene: TRBD2
v_gene: TRBV2
CDR3aa: CASSEQSGINEQFF
CDR3nt: TGTGCCAGCAGTGAACAGAGCGGGATCAATGAGCAGTTCTTC

j_gene: TRBJ1-5
abundance: -
d_gene: -
v_gene: TRBV6-5
CDR3aa: CASSYLGRDQPQHF
CDR3nt: TGTGCCAGCAGTTATCTGGGGAGGGATCAGCCCCAGCATTTT

j_gene: TRBJ2-7
abundance: -
d_gene: TRBD1
v_gene: TRBV28
CDR3aa: CASRLGQQYEQYF
CDR3nt: TGTGCCAGCCGCTTGGGACAGCAATACGAGCAGTACTTC

j_gene: TRBJ2-5
abundance: few
d_gene: TRBD1
v_gene: TRBV24-1
CDR3aa: CATSDAGTGPLGETQYF
CDR3nt: TGTGCCACCAGTGATGCCGGGACAGGCCCCTTAGGGGAGACCCAGTACTTC

j_gene: TRBJ1-4
abundance: -
d_gene: TRBD1
v_gene: TRBV19
CDR3aa: CASTPGGSNEKLFF
CDR3nt: TGTGCCAGTACTCCAGGGGGGTCTAATGAAAAACTGTTTTTT

j_gene: TRBJ2-1
abundance: -
d_gene: -
v_gene: TRBV4-2
CDR3aa: CASSQDPAATDYNEQFF
CDR3nt: TGTGCCAGCAGCCAAGATCCCGCCGCTACCGATTACAATGAGCAGTTCTTC

j_gene: TRBJ2-5
abundance: -
d_gene: -
v_gene: TRBV5-6
CDR3aa: CASSIQGNQETQYF
CDR3nt: TGTGCCAGCAGCATCCAGGGAAACCAAGAGACCCAGTACTTC

j_gene: TRBJ2-5
abundance: once
d_gene: -
v_gene: TRBV21-1
CDR3aa: CANFLAGGGWRRGRRQETQYF
CDR3nt: TGTGCCAATTTCCTAGCGGGAGGGGGGTGGAGGAGAGGGAGACGCCAAGAGACCCAGTACTTC

j_gene: TRBJ1-1
abundance: -
d_gene: -
v_gene: TRBV5-6
CDR3aa: CASSLAVAEAFF
CDR3nt: TGTGCCAGCAGCTTGGCTGTCGCTGAAGCTTTCTTT

j_gene: TRBJ2-1
abundance: -
d_gene: TRBD2
v_gene: TRBV5-1
CDR3aa: CASSKIPGLAEGGEQFF
CDR3nt: TGCGCCAGCAGCAAAATTCCGGGACTAGCCGAAGGGGGTGAGCAGTTCTTC

j_gene: TRBJ2-5
abundance: once
d_gene: -
v_gene: TRBV7-2
CDR3aa: CASSSPIPGSQETQYF
CDR3nt: TGTGCCAGCAGCTCTCCTATCCCGGGGTCCCAAGAGACCCAGTACTTC

j_gene: TRBJ2-7
abundance: -
d_gene: TRBD1
v_gene: TRBV27
CDR3aa: CASSFGQGLTYEQYF
CDR3nt: TGTGCCAGCAGTTTCGGACAGGGGCTTACCTACGAGCAGTACTTC

j_gene: TRBJ2-7
abundance: -
d_gene: TRBD2
v_gene: TRBV4-1
CDR3aa: CASSRGGLAGSYEQYF
CDR3nt: TGCGCCAGCAGCCGAGGGGGACTAGCGGGGTCCTACGAGCAGTACTTC

j_gene: TRBJ1-4
abundance: -
d_gene: TRBD1
v_gene: TRBV20-1
CDR3aa: CSASETGGTNEKLFF
CDR3nt: TGCAGTGCGAGTGAGACAGGGGGTACTAATGAAAAACTGTTTTTT

j_gene: TRBJ1-6
abundance: -
d_gene: -
v_gene: TRBV6-5
CDR3aa: CASSYSSGVSNSPLHF
CDR3nt: TGTGCCAGCAGTTACTCCTCGGGGGTATCGAATTCACCCCTCCACTTT

j_gene: TRBJ2-3
abundance: few
d_gene: -
v_gene: TRBV19
CDR3aa: CASSTQVSGYGTDTQYF
CDR3nt: TGTGCCAGTAGTACCCAAGTAAGCGGGTACGGCACAGATACGCAGTATTTT

j_gene: TRBJ2-1
abundance: -
d_gene: -
v_gene: TRBV24-1
CDR3aa: CATSERGGSYNEQFF
CDR3nt: TGTGCCACCAGTGAAAGAGGGGGCTCCTACAATGAGCAGTTCTTC

j_gene: TRBJ2-7
abundance: -
d_gene: TRBD1
v_gene: TRBV6-2/TRBV6-3
CDR3aa: CASSNTGTGAYEQYF
CDR3nt: TGTGCCAGCAGCAACACCGGGACAGGGGCCTACGAGCAGTACTTC

j_gene: TRBJ1-4
abundance: -
d_gene: -
v_gene: TRBV5-1
CDR3aa: CASSTPGTGDEKLFF
CDR3nt: TGCGCCAGCAGCACCCCCGGGACGGGGGATGAAAAACTGTTTTTT

j_gene: TRBJ1-5
abundance: -
d_gene: -
v_gene: TRBV5-1
CDR3aa: CASSQTGTSNQPQHF
CDR3nt: TGCGCCAGCAGCCAGACCGGGACAAGCAATCAGCCCCAGCATTTT

j_gene: TRBJ1-3
abundance: -
d_gene: -
v_gene: TRBV3-1/TRBV3-2
CDR3aa: CASSQGPVQGGGNTIYF
CDR3nt: TGTGCCAGCAGCCAAGGACCGGTCCAGGGAGGTGGAAACACCATATATTTT

j_gene: TRBJ2-5
abundance: -
d_gene: -
v_gene: TRBV5-1
CDR3aa: CASSWDSETQYF
CDR3nt: TGCGCCAGCAGCTGGGACTCAGAGACCCAGTACTTC

j_gene: TRBJ2-2
abundance: -
d_gene: TRBD2
v_gene: TRBV6-1
CDR3aa: CASSEGTSGYNTGELFF
CDR3nt: TGTGCCAGCAGTGAAGGGACTAGCGGCTACAACACCGGGGAGCTGTTTTTT

j_gene: TRBJ1-1
abundance: -
d_gene: -
v_gene: TRBV20-1
CDR3aa: CSGEGNTEAFF
CDR3nt: TGCAGTGGAGAGGGTAACACTGAAGCTTTCTTT

j_gene: TRBJ1-4
abundance: -
d_gene: TRBD1
v_gene: TRBV29-1
CDR3aa: CSGQGTNEKLFF
CDR3nt: TGCAGTGGACAGGGTACTAATGAAAAACTGTTTTTT

j_gene: TRBJ2-7
abundance: -
d_gene: -
v_gene: TRBV4-1
CDR3aa: CASSQRHVSYEQYF
CDR3nt: TGCGCCAGCAGCCAAAGACATGTGTCCTACGAGCAGTACTTC

j_gene: TRBJ2-2
abundance: -
d_gene: -
v_gene: TRBV12-5
CDR3aa: CASELALGSGELFF
CDR3nt: TGTGCTAGTGAGTTAGCGCTGGGGTCCGGGGAGCTGTTTTTT

j_gene: TRBJ2-1
abundance: -
d_gene: -
v_gene: TRBV10-1
CDR3aa: CASSEFGSTYNEQFF
CDR3nt: TGCGCCAGCAGTGAGTTCGGGAGCACCTACAATGAGCAGTTCTTC

j_gene: TRBJ2-1
abundance: -
d_gene: -
v_gene: TRBV30
CDR3aa: CAWIMFSYNEQFF
CDR3nt: TGTGCCTGGATTATGTTCTCCTACAATGAGCAGTTCTTC

j_gene: TRBJ2-5
abundance: -
d_gene: -
v_gene: TRBV30
CDR3aa: CAYTPMTDNQETQYF
CDR3nt: TGTGCCTACACGCCAATGACAGATAATCAAGAGACCCAGTACTTC

j_gene: TRBJ2-7
abundance: -
d_gene: -
v_gene: TRBV29-1
CDR3aa: CSVHGVSSYEQYF
CDR3nt: TGCAGCGTCCACGGGGTAAGCTCCTACGAGCAGTACTTC

j_gene: TRBJ2-7
abundance: once
d_gene: -
v_gene: TRBV12-3/TRBV12-4
CDR3aa: CASSPGVPDEQYF
CDR3nt: TGTGCCAGCAGTCCCGGGGTCCCGGACGAGCAGTACTTC

j_gene: TRBJ1-1
abundance: -
d_gene: -
v_gene: TRBV2
CDR3aa: CASRRSVEEGPNTEAFF
CDR3nt: TGTGCCAGCAGGAGGTCCGTTGAGGAGGGACCGAACACTGAAGCTTTCTTT

j_gene: TRBJ2-2
abundance: -
d_gene: -
v_gene: TRBV3-1/TRBV3-2
CDR3aa: CASSQLVNTGELFF
CDR3nt: TGTGCCAGCAGCCAGTTAGTGAACACCGGGGAGCTGTTTTTT